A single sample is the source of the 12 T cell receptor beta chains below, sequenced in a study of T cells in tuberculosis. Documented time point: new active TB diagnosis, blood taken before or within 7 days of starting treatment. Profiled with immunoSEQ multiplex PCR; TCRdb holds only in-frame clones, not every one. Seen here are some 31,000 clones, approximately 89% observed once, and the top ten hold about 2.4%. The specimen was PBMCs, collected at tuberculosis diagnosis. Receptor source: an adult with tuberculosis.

The CDR3: CASGLGQRNSPLHF. The CDR3 coding sequence is TGCGCCAGCGGACTCGGACAGAGAAATTCACCCCTCCACTTT. The chain carries TRBV5-1 and TRBJ1-6; D is perhaps TRBD1 (6 bases). Per germline, CDR1 SGHRS and CDR2 YFSETQ. This CDR3 spans 14 amino acids. The germline V and J ends were trimmed by 7 bases and 7 bases, with 15 bases remaining between them.

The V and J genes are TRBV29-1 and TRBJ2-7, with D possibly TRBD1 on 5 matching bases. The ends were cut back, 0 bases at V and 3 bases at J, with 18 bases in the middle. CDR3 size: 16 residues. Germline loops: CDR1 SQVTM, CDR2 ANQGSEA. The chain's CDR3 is CSVEDRSTTAFYEQYF. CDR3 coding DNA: TGCAGCGTTGAAGATCGATCCACGACAGCTTTCTACGAGCAGTACTTC.

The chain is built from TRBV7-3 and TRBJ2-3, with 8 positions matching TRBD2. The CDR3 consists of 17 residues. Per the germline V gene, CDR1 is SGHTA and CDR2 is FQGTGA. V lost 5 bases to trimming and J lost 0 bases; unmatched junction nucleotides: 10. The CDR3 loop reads CASSRYAAGGSTDTQYF. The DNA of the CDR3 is TGTGCCAGCAGCCGCTACGCTGCGGGGGGCAGCACAGATACGCAGTATTTT.

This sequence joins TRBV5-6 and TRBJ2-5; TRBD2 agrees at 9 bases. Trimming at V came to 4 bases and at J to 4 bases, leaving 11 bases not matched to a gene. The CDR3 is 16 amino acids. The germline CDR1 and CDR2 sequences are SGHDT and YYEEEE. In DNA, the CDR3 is TGTGCCAGCAGCCTCTCTCTAGCGGGAAGAGGAGAGACCCAGTACTTC. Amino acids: CASSLSLAGRGETQYF.

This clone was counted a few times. DNA for the CDR3: TGTGCCAGCAGTTTAGGAGGACTTAATGAAAAACTGTTTTTT. It specifies CASSLGGLNEKLFF. The chain joins TRBV28 to TRBJ1-4; D gene unclear. The V and J ends lost 2 bases and 4 bases respectively, with 8 bases between them. There are 14 residues in the CDR3. CDR1 is MDHEN, CDR2 SYDVKM, per germline.

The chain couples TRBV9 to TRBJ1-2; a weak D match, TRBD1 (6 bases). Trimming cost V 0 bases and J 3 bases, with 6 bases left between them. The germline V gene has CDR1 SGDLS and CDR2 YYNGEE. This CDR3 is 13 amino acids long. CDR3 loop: CASSVGTDYGYTF. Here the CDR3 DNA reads TGTGCCAGCAGCGTAGGGACAGACTATGGCTACACCTTC.

CDR3 sequence (DNA): TGTGCCAGCAGCTCTGGGACAGGGGGTGGGAATGAGCAGTTCTTC. It is translated as CASSSGTGGGNEQFF. The gene calls are TRBV7-3 and TRBJ2-1, with 11 bases lining up with TRBD1. Per germline, CDR1 SGHTA and CDR2 FQGTGA. Trimming cost V 4 bases and J 7 bases; bases outside gene matches: 6. CDR3 size: 15 residues.

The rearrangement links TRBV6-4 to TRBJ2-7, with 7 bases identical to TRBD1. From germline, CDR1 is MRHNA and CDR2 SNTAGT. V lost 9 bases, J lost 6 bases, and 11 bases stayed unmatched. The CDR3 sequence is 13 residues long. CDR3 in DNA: TGTGCCAGGTCGGAGACAGGGTTCTCCGAGCAGTACGTC. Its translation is CARSETGFSEQYV.

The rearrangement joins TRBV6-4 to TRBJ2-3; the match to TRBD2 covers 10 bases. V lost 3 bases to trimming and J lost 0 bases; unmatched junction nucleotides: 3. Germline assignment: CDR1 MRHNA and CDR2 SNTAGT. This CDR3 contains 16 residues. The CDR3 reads CASSDFSGGSTDTQYF. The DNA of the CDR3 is TGTGCCAGCAGTGATTTTAGCGGGGGGAGCACAGATACGCAGTATTTT.

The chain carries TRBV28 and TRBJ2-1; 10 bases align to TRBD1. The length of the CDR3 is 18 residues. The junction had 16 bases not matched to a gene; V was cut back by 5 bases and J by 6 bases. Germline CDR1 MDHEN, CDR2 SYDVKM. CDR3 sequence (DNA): TGTGCCAGCAGTCCGGTCGGTACGATGGGACAGGGGAGCAATGAGCAGTTCTTC. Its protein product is CASSPVGTMGQGSNEQFF.

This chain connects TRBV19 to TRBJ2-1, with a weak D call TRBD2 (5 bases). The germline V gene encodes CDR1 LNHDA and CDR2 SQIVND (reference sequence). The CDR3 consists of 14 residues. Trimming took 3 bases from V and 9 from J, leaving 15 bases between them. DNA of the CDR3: TGTGCCAGTAGTATTGAGGGCTGGGATAGTGAGCAGTTCTTC. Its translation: CASSIEGWDSEQFF. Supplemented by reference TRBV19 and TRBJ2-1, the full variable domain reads DGGITQSPKYLFRKEGQNVTLSCEQNLNHDAMYWYRQDPGQGLRLIYYSQIVNDFQKGDIAEGYSVSREKKESFPLTVTSAQKNPTAFYLCASSIEGWDSEQFFGPGTRLTVL.

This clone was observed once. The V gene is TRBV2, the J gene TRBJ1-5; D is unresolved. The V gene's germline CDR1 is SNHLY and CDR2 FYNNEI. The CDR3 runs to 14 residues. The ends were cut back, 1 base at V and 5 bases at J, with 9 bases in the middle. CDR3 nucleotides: TGTGCCAGCAGTGAAGGCCAGAATTATCAGCCCCAGCATTTT. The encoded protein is CASSEGQNYQPQHF.